Given below is one TCR beta chain in context. What it binds is unknown. Amplification used 60 Vbeta primers and 13 Jbeta primers. Clones were sequenced by immunoSEQ multiplex PCR, and TCRdb holds only the in-frame ones, with some missing. The repertoire holds approximately 150,000 clones, with around 78% as singletons. The data stem from a study of cytomegalovirus exposure and HLA in healthy donors. Study-wide results and caveats: Rare TCR sequences dominated, though some public TCRs recurred in many donors.

The CDR3 covers 13 residues. The trim removed 6 bases at V and 6 bases at J, leaving 2 bases unmatched. The germline CDR1 and CDR2 sequences are MNHEY and SMNVEV (reference sequence). Material: PBMCs. The sequence derives from a middle-aged man in good health and CMV-seronegative. The chain joins TRBV27 to TRBJ2-4, with TRBD1 identical over 10 bases. For the CDR3, the DNA is TGTGCCAGCAGGACAGGGGGCGTAAACATTCAGTACTTC. Its translation: CASRTGGVNIQYF.